These 24 T cell receptor beta chains share one sample of origin, sequenced in a study of early T cells in non-severe SARS-CoV-2 infection. TCRdb analysed the 5' RACE reads with MiXCR anew, one entry per CDR3 protein. The sample consists of tens of thousands of distinct CDR3 sequences, approximately 10% of them appearing once. Sequenced here: whole blood, sampled at baseline. These receptor sequences come from an adult who was a healthcare worker with PCR-confirmed SARS-CoV-2 infection or an uninfected control (not recorded which).

This chain links TRBV29-1 with TRBJ1-1; D is uncertain. The V gene lost 7 bases and the J gene lost 1 base, with 10 bases spanning the gap. The CDR3 contains 12 residues. Per the germline V gene, CDR1 is SQVTM and CDR2 is ANQGSEA. Here the CDR3 DNA reads TGCAGCGCCGCAGACGGGAACACTGAAGCTTTCTTT. The encoded protein is CSAADGNTEAFF.

This clonotype has ten or more counts. The rearrangement uses TRBV30 and TRBJ1-2, with unresolved D. The CDR3 covers 13 residues. Germline lookup yields CDR1 GTSNPN and CDR2 SVGIG (reference sequence). V was shortened by 7 bases and J by 4 bases, with 16 bases between the two germline ends. The CDR3 here is CASRRLMIYGYTF. As DNA, the CDR3 is TGTGCCTCCCGGAGGTTGATGATCTATGGCTACACCTTC.

This clonotype was observed a few times. J is TRBJ1-1 and V is TRBV2, with D possibly TRBD1 on 5 matching bases. CDR3 length equals 13 residues. Germline CDR1 reads SNHLY; CDR2 reads FYNNEI. V was cut by 10 bases and J by 3 bases, with 15 bases left in between. The CDR3 coding sequence is TGTGCCACTCTCTACGGGGGTGACACTGAAGCTTTCTTT. It is translated as CATLYGGDTEAFF.

This clonotype was observed at least ten times. The chain links TRBV12-3 or TRBV12-4 to TRBJ2-3; D possibly corresponds to TRBD1 (6 bases). The CDR3 runs to 14 residues. Trimming took off 6 bases at V and 2 bases at J, with 12 bases between the two ends. In DNA form, the CDR3 reads TGTGCCAGCAGCAGAGACAGGACCACAGATACGCAGTATTTT. The encoded protein is CASSRDRTTDTQYF.

This clonotype turned up a few times. The rearrangement joins TRBV20-1 to TRBJ2-3, with D tentatively TRBD1 (6 bases). This CDR3 has 13 amino acids. Germline assignment: CDR1 DFQATT and CDR2 SNEGSKA (reference sequence). V was clipped by 3 bases and J by 5 bases, with 12 bases between them. CDR3 protein: CSASDRPLDTQYF. CDR3 sequence (DNA): TGCAGTGCTAGTGACAGGCCCCTAGATACGCAGTATTTT.

The V and J genes are TRBV25-1 and TRBJ1-1; tentatively, D is TRBD1 (5 bases). Germline loops: CDR1 MGHDK, CDR2 SYGVNS. This CDR3 has 12 amino acids. V shed 7 bases and J shed 1 base, with 7 bases lying between them. CDR3 nucleotides: TGTGCCAGCAATACAGGGAACACTGAAGCTTTCTTT. Translating it yields CASNTGNTEAFF.

This clonotype appeared many times. No DNA is shown, since the ends of the CDR3 on it are uncertain; the CDR3 is the one TCRdb lists. The chain joins TRBV7-2 to TRBJ2-3; TRBD2, the table's D call, was not compared with the DNA. From germline, CDR1 is SGHTA and CDR2 FQGNSA. The CDR3 adds up to 15 amino acids, both ends counted. The CDR3: CASSTRVTYVGPQYF.

This clonotype was detected only a few times. The J gene is TRBJ2-5, the V gene TRBV18; D is ambiguous. V was cut by 0 bases and J by 3 bases, with 8 bases left in between. The CDR3 totals 14 residues. The V gene's germline CDR1 is KGHSH and CDR2 LQKENI. The CDR3 region is CASSPPGQKETQYF. In nucleotides, the CDR3 is TGTGCCAGCTCACCACCAGGTCAGAAAGAGACCCAGTACTTC.

The chain joins TRBV7-9 to TRBJ2-2; D call uncertain. V was trimmed by 5 bases and J by 3 bases, leaving 28 bases between them. The CDR3 consists of 20 residues. Germline CDR1 is SEHNR and CDR2 is FQNEAQ (reference sequence). The CDR3 is CASSPRPESHKSRDTGELFF. The CDR3 region has the DNA TGTGCCAGCAGCCCCCGACCCGAAAGTCACAAATCCCGAGACACCGGGGAGCTGTTTTTT. Combining the CDR3 with reference TRBV7-9 and TRBJ2-2 gives the whole variable domain DTGVSQNPRHKITKRGQNVTFRCDPISEHNRLYWYRQTLGQGPEFLTYFQNEAQLEKSRLLSDRFSAERPKGSFSTLEIQRTEQGDSAMYLCASSPRPESHKSRDTGELFFGEGSRLTVL.

This clonotype was observed many times. The V and J genes are TRBV28 and TRBJ1-6; TRBD1 matches 8 bases. With 6 bases clipped from V and 6 bases from J, the junction kept 10 bases outside the gene matches. Germline V CDR1 and CDR2: MDHEN, SYDVKM. The CDR3 runs to 16 residues. The CDR3 is CASRPGTGALNSPLHF. The DNA of the CDR3 is TGTGCCAGCAGACCCGGGACAGGAGCCCTTAATTCACCCCTCCACTTT.

V and J are TRBV7-2 and TRBJ2-5; 7 bases match TRBD1. Unmatched junction bases numbered 12, after V lost 4 bases and J lost 7 bases. Germline V CDR1 and CDR2: SGHTA, FQGNSA. The CDR3 is 15 residues long. CDR3 bases: TGTGCCAGCAGCTACCCGGCGACAGGGTACGGGACCCAGTACTTC. It specifies CASSYPATGYGTQYF.

This clonotype appeared many times. The chain uses TRBV7-9 and TRBJ2-2, with 15 bases lining up with TRBD2. The germline V gene encodes CDR1 SEHNR and CDR2 FQNEAQ (reference sequence). Germline trimming cut 2 bases from V and 5 bases from J; bases unmatched to any gene: 9. This CDR3 comprises 19 residues. The CDR3 DNA reads as TGTGCCAGCAGCTTATCTCCGGGACTAGCGGGAGGCCAAACCGGGGAGCTGTTTTTT. This codes for CASSLSPGLAGGQTGELFF.

This clonotype was observed at least ten times. The CDR3 loop is CAARTGGSGQETQYF. For the CDR3, the DNA is TGTGCCGCGCGCACAGGGGGCAGCGGGCAAGAGACCCAGTACTTC. This chain connects TRBV10-3 to TRBJ2-5; 9 bases are shared with TRBD1. Germline-derived CDR1 and CDR2 are ENHRY and SYGVKD. J gave up 2 bases and V 11 bases, and 12 bases lay outside the gene matches. The CDR3 has 15 amino acids.

This clonotype was observed a few times. The chain employs TRBV27 and TRBJ1-5, with D perhaps TRBD1 (5 bases). The CDR3 extends over 14 amino acids. Trimming shortened V by 2 bases and J by 6 bases, and 11 bases separated the two germline ends. The germline CDR1 and CDR2 sequences are MNHEY and SMNVEV (reference sequence). The CDR3 DNA reads as TGTGCCAGCAGTTTAAGAGGGGTTCGTCAGCCCCAGCATTTT. This codes for CASSLRGVRQPQHF.

The sample holds a few counts of this clonotype. The chain employs TRBV12-3 or TRBV12-4 and TRBJ1-5; D is unclear. The CDR3 extends over 13 amino acids. V was shortened by 4 bases and J by 1 base, with 5 bases between the two germline ends. The CDR3 DNA is TGTGCCAGCAGTTGGGGAAGCAATCAGCCCCAGCATTTT. Protein: CASSWGSNQPQHF.

The chain uses TRBV4-1 and TRBJ1-5; D is ambiguous. The CDR3 has 12 residues. Germline V CDR1 and CDR2: MGHRA, YSYEKL. The ends were cut back, 3 bases at V and 7 bases at J, with 7 bases in the middle. The CDR3 is CASSHLGQPQHF. In nucleotides, the CDR3 is TGCGCCAGCAGCCACCTGGGGCAGCCCCAGCATTTT.

The rearrangement uses TRBV7-6 and TRBJ2-1; 9 nucleotides line up with TRBD2. With V trimmed by 6 bases and J by 5 bases, 5 bases remained unmatched. CDR3 length equals 14 residues. Germline V gives CDR1 SGHVS, CDR2 FNYEAQ. The CDR3 coding sequence is TGTGCCAGCAGTAGCGGGGGCTCTCACAATGAGCAGTTCTTC. Residues: CASSSGGSHNEQFF.

CDR3 nucleotide sequence: TGTGCCAGCAGCTTTGGTGGGGGAAGAACAGATACGCAGTATTTT. It translates to CASSFGGGRTDTQYF. The chain joins TRBV7-9 to TRBJ2-3; either TRBD1 or TRBD2 may fit D (5 bases each). With 3 bases removed from V and 3 bases from J, the gap between germline ends came to 13 bases. CDR3 size: 15 residues. Germline V gives CDR1 SEHNR, CDR2 FQNEAQ (reference sequence).

This clonotype showed up just a few times. The chain couples TRBV7-2 to TRBJ2-5; 8 positions match TRBD2. Germline V gene data show CDR1 as SGHTA and CDR2 as FQGNSA. The CDR3 extends over 14 amino acids. With 4 bases clipped from V and 3 bases from J, the junction kept 4 bases outside the gene matches. The CDR3 protein is CASSYLAGKETQYF. In nucleotides, the CDR3 is TGTGCCAGCAGCTACTTAGCGGGGAAAGAGACCCAGTACTTC.

In DNA, the CDR3 is TGTGCCAGCTCAGGAACAGGGGTCTACGAGCAGTACTTC. Translating it yields CASSGTGVYEQYF. This chain uses TRBV18 with TRBJ2-7; 7 nucleotides agree with TRBD1. The J segment lost 3 bases and the V segment lost 5 bases, leaving 4 bases of the junction unmatched. Germline CDR1 KGHSH, CDR2 LQKENI. This CDR3 spans 13 amino acids.

The chain couples TRBV14 to TRBJ2-3, with 8 bases that match TRBD2. CDR1 is SGHDN, CDR2 FVKESK, per germline. The junction had 9 bases not matched to a gene; V was cut back by 2 bases and J by 2 bases. The CDR3 covers 17 residues. This CDR3 is CASSQPKLAVATDTQYF. CDR3 nucleotide sequence: TGTGCCAGCAGCCAACCCAAACTAGCGGTGGCCACAGATACGCAGTATTTT.

This clonotype was counted only a few times. The chain combines TRBV20-1 with TRBJ1-1; 7 nucleotides line up with TRBD1. The V gene's germline CDR1 is DFQATT and CDR2 SNEGSKA (reference sequence). This CDR3 is 14 amino acids long. Trimming at V came to 2 bases and at J to 1 base, leaving 4 bases not matched to a gene. CDR3 DNA sequence: TGCAGTGCTAGACCCCAGGGGGGGAACACTGAAGCTTTCTTT. This encodes CSARPQGGNTEAFF.

J is TRBJ2-5 and V is TRBV21-1. TRBV21-1 is recorded as a pseudogene. CDR3 length: 14 amino acids. The CDR3 DNA sequence: TGTGCCAGCAACAGTGGCGACAAAAGAGAGACCCAGTACTTC. Its protein is CASNSGDKRETQYF.

This clonotype was counted only a few times. The chain carries TRBV5-1 and TRBJ2-7, with D possibly TRBD2 on 5 matching bases. Germline CDR1 and CDR2: SGHRS and YFSETQ. The CDR3 is 13 amino acids. V dropped 7 bases and J dropped 2 bases, with 13 bases sitting between them. The CDR3, as DNA: TGCGCCAGCGCAGGAGGCCCTACCTACGAGCAGTACTTC. Amino acids: CASAGGPTYEQYF.